The entry below describes one TCR beta chain. Its cognate antigen is unknown. Trimming pared 4 bases from V and 0 bases from J, leaving 12 bases between. CDR1 is SGHAT, CDR2 FQNNGV, per germline. This CDR3 has 15 amino acids. The protocol was immunoSEQ multiplex PCR, while the TCRdb copy is restricted to in-frame clones and leaves out a portion. The sample lists over 130,000 clones; about nine tenths were seen once. The source of the sample is a study of CD4+ T cells in melanoma. Study-level points and caveats: CD8+ T cell, macrophage and B cell function reportedly correlated with neoantigen-specific CD4+ T cells. Diverse differentiation states were reported for melanoma neoantigen-specific CD4+ T cells.

This TCR came from a human donor with melanoma. The chain combines TRBV11-2 with TRBJ1-1, with D uncertain. The CDR3 loop reads CASSYLVSMNTEAFF. Written as DNA, the CDR3 is TGTGCCAGCAGCTACCTGGTTAGCATGAACACTGAAGCTTTCTTT.